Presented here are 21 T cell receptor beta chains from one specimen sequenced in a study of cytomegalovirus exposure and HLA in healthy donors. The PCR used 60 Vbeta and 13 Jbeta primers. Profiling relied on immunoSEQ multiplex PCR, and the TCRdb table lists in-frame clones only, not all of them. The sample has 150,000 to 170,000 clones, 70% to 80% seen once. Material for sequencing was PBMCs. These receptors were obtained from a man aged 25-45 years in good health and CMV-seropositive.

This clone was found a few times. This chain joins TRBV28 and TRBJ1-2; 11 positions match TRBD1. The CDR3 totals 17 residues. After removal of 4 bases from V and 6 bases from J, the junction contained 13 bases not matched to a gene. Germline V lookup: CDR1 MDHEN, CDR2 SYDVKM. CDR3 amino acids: CASSSQSSGTGGDGYTF. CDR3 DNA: TGTGCCAGCAGTTCACAATCCTCAGGGACAGGGGGGGATGGCTACACCTTC.

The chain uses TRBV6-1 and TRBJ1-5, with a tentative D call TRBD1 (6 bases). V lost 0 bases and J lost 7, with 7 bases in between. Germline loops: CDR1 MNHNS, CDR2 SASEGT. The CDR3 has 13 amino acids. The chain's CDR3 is CASSEARGQPQHF. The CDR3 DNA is TGTGCCAGCAGTGAAGCAAGGGGGCAGCCCCAGCATTTT.

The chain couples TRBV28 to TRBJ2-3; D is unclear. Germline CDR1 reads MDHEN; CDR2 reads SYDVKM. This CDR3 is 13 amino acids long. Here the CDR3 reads CASSRPSTDTQYF. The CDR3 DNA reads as TGTGCTTCCTCTAGGCCTAGCACAGATACGCAGTATTTT. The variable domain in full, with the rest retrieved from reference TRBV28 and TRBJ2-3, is DVKVTQSSRYLVKRTGEKVFLECVQDMDHENMFWYRQDPGLGLRLIYFSYDVKMKEKGDIPEGYSVSREKKERFSLILESASTNQTSMYLCASSRPSTDTQYFGPGTRLTVL.

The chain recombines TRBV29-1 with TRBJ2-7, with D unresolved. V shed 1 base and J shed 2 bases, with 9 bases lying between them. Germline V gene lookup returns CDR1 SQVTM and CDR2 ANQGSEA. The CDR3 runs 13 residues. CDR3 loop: CSVEGGEAYEQYF. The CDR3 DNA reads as TGCAGCGTTGAAGGAGGCGAGGCCTACGAGCAGTACTTC.

This chain's CDR3 is CASRSISGTHDKQYF. The CDR3 coding sequence is TGTGCCAGCAGGTCCATCAGCGGGACACACGATAAGCAGTACTTC. V and J are TRBV27 and TRBJ2-7; D is perhaps TRBD2 (7 bases). V was clipped by 6 bases and J by 8 bases, with 23 bases between them. CDR3 length: 15 residues. Germline assignment: CDR1 MNHEY and CDR2 SMNVEV (reference sequence).

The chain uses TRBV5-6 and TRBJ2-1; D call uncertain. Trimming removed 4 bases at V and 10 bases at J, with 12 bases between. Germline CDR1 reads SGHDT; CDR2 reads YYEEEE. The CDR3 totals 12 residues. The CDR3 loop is CASSLDLWEQFF. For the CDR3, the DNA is TGTGCCAGCAGCCTCGATCTATGGGAGCAGTTCTTC.

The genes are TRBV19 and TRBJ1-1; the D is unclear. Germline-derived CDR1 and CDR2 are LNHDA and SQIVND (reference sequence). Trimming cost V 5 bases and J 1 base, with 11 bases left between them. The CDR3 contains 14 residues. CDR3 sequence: CASSLERSNTEAFF. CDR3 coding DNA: TGTGCCAGTAGTTTGGAGAGGTCGAACACTGAAGCTTTCTTT.

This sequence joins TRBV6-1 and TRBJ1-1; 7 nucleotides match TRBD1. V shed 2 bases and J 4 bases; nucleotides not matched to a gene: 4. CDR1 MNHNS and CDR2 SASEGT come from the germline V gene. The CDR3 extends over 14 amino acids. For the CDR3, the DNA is TGTGCCAGCAGTGAAACAGGGGTGGGCACTGAAGCTTTCTTT. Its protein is CASSETGVGTEAFF.

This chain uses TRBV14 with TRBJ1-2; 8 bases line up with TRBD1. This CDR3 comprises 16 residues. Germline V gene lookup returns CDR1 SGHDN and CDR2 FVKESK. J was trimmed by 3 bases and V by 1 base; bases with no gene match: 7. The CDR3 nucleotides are TGTGCCAGCAGCCAAGGATGGACAGGGCGCGACTATGGCTACACCTTC. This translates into CASSQGWTGRDYGYTF.

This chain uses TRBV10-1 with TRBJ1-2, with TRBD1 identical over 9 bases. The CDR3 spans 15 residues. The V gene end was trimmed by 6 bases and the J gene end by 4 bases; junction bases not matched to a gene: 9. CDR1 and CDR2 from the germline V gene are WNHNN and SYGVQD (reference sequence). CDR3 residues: CASSPGTGSIYGYTF. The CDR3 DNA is TGCGCCAGCAGCCCCGGGACAGGGTCAATCTATGGCTACACCTTC.

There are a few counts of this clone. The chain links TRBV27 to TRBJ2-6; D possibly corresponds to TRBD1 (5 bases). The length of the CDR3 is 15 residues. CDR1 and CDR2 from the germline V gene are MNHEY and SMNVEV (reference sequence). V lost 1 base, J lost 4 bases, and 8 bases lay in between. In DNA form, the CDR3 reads TGTGCCAGCAGTTTATGGGGCGTGGGGGCCAACGTCCTGACTTTC. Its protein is CASSLWGVGANVLTF.

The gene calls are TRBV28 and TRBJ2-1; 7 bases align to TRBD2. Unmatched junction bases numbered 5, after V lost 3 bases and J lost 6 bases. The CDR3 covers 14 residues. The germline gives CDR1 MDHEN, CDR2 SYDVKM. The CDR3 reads CASSFSGTTNEQFF. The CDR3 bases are TGTGCCAGCAGTTTCTCCGGGACTACCAATGAGCAGTTCTTC.

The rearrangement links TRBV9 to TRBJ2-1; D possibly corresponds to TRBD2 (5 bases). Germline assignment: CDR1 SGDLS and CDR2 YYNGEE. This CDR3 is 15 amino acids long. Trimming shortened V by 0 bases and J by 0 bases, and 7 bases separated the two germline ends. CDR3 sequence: CASSVGEGSYNEQFF. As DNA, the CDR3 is TGTGCCAGCAGCGTAGGCGAGGGCTCCTACAATGAGCAGTTCTTC.

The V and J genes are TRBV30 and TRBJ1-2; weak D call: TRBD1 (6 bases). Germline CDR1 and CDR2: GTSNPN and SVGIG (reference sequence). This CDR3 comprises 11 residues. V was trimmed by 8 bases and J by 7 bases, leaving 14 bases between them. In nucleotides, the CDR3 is TGTGCCGGGGGCCATAGGGGTGGCTACACCTTC. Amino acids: CAGGHRGGYTF. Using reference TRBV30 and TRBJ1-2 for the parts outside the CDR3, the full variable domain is SQTIHQWPATLVQPVGSPLSLECTVEGTSNPNLYWYRQAAGRGLQLLFYSVGIGQISSEVPQNLSASRPQDRQFILSSKKLLLSDSGFYLCAGGHRGGYTFGSGTRLTVV.

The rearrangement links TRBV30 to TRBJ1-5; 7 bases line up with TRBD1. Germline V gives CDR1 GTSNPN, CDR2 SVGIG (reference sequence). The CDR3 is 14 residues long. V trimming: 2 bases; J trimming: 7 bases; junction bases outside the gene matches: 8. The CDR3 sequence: CAWSRQGSGQPQHF. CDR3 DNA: TGTGCCTGGAGTCGACAGGGATCTGGCCAGCCCCAGCATTTT.

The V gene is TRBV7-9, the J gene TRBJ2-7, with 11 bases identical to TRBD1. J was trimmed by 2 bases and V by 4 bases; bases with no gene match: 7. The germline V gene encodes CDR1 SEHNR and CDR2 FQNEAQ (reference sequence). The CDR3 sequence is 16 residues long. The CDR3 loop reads CASSSSPGQGAYEQYF. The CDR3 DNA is TGTGCCAGCAGCTCCTCCCCGGGACAGGGGGCCTACGAGCAGTACTTC.

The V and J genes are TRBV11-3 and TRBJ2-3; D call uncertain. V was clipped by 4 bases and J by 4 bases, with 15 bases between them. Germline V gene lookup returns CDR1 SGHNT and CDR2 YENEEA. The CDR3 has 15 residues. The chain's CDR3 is CASSSYGTEPDTQYF. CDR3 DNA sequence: TGTGCCAGCAGCTCATATGGAACAGAGCCAGATACGCAGTATTTT. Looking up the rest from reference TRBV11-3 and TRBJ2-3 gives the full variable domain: EAGVVQSPRYKIIEKKQPVAFWCNPISGHNTLYWYLQNLGQGPELLIRYENEEAVDDSQLPKDRFSAERLKGVDSTLKIQPAELGDSAVYLCASSSYGTEPDTQYFGPGTRLTVL.

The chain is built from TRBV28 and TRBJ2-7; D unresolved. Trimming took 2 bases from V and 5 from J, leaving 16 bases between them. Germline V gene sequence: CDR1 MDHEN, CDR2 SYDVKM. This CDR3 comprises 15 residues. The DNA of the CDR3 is TGTGCCAGCAGTTTAGATGGGTCCCTTGGAGACGAGCAGTACTTC. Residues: CASSLDGSLGDEQYF. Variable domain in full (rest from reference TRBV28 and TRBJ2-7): DVKVTQSSRYLVKRTGEKVFLECVQDMDHENMFWYRQDPGLGLRLIYFSYDVKMKEKGDIPEGYSVSREKKERFSLILESASTNQTSMYLCASSLDGSLGDEQYFGPGTRLTVT.

This CDR3 reads CASSPRGGGYTF. In DNA form, the CDR3 reads TGTGCCAGCAGTCCTAGGGGGGGAGGCTACACCTTC. V gene TRBV6-6 combines with J gene TRBJ1-2, with a tentative D call TRBD1 (6 bases). With 5 bases removed from V and 8 bases from J, the gap between germline ends came to 12 bases. CDR1 is MNHNY, CDR2 SVGAGI, per germline (reference sequence). The CDR3 is 12 amino acids.

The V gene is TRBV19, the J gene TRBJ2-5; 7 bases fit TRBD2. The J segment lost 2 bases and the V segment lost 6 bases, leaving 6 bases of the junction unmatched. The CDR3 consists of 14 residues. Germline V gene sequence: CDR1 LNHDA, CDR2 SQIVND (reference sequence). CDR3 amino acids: CASRGGSLQETQYF. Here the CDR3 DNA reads TGTGCCAGTAGGGGCGGGAGTCTTCAAGAGACCCAGTACTTC.

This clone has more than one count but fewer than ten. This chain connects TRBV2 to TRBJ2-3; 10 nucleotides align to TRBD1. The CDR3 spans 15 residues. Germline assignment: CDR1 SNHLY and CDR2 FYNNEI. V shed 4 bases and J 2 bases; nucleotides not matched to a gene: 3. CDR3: CASSADRGFTDTQYF. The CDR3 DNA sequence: TGTGCCAGCAGTGCGGACAGGGGGTTCACAGATACGCAGTATTTT.